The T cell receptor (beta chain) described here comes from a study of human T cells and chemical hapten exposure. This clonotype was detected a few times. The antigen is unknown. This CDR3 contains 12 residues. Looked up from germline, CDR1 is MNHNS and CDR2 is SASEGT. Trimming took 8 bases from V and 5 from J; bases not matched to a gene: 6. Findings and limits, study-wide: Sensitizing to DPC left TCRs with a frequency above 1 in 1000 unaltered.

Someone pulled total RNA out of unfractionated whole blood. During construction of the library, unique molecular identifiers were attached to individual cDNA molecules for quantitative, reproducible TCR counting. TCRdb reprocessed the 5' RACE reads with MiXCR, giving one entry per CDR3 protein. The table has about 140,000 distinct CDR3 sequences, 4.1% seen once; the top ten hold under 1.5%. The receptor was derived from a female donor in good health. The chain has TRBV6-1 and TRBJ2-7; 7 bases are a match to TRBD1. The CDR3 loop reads CASRGQPDEQYF. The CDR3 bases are TGTGCCAGCCGGGGACAGCCCGACGAGCAGTACTTC.